This TCR beta chain was captured in a study of PD-L1 blockade in urothelial cancer. Overall study context: In the patient group, twenty-five of 29 were males with bladder-origin urothelial cancer. Blood was evaluated 3 weeks (second dose) and 6 weeks after therapy began. The study's findings and limits: It was durable-benefit patients whose tumor-associated blood clones expanded more at 3 weeks. Better survival was forecast by a pretreatment blood TCR clonality below the median.

Using immunoSEQ multiplex PCR, the repertoire was profiled, and TCRdb retains in-frame clones only, with some absent. The profile shows 40,000 to 55,000 clones, 70% to 90% of them singletons. Points on this clone: The antigen remains undetermined.

The time point here: pretreatment peripheral blood. The receptor was derived from a donor aged 40 or over with urothelial cancer. The material sequenced was PBMCs, taken around atezolizumab (anti-PD-L1) treatment.

The CDR3 loop is CASSQAQGGYEQYF. The CDR3 nucleotides read TGCGCCAGCAGCCAAGCCCAGGGGGGCTACGAGCAGTACTTC. The chain couples TRBV4-1 to TRBJ2-7, with D tentatively TRBD1 (7 bases). Germline V lookup: CDR1 MGHRA, CDR2 YSYEKL. Trimming removed 1 base at V and 3 bases at J, with 10 bases between. The CDR3 is 14 residues long.